This TCR beta chain was obtained from a study of shared T cell receptors in the human thymus. Sequencing used immunoSEQ multiplex PCR; TCRdb keeps in-frame clones, though not all of them. The sample has more than 550,000 clones, roughly 85% seen once; the top ten hold roughly 0.01%. The CDR3 loop spans 14 amino acids. CDR1 and CDR2 (germline): MGHDK, SYGVNS. Trimming shortened V by 1 base and J by 8 bases, and 14 bases separated the two germline ends. The same sample was also used in a study of human thymus T cells. As that report states: Thymic material originated from resections removed in the course of corrective heart surgery. It looked as if thymic and blood repertoires used V and J genes in a biased way. Related reports documented highly overlapping thymic repertoires among unrelated individuals.

The sequence came from a girl under three years old with a congenital heart defect. The source material was thymocytes. The genes are TRBV25-1 and TRBJ1-2; the D gene is possibly TRBD1 (6 bases). The CDR3, as DNA: TGTGCCAGCAGTGAATGGGGCAGGGGCCGGGGCTACACCTTC. Translated: CASSEWGRGRGYTF.